The 11 T cell receptor beta chains below were found in one sample sequenced in a study of T-cell reconstitution after alpha-beta-depleted transplantation in children. TCRbeta library construction was performed incorporating unique molecular identifiers. MiXCR, run by TCRdb on the PCR reads, gives a single entry per CDR3 protein. The table includes about 210,000 distinct CDR3 sequences, 17% detected once. Source: PBMCs, mostly from graft donor cells, taken 360 days after TCRalphabeta/CD19-depleted stem cell transplant. All receptors come from a male patient aged 2 to 10 who had a stem cell transplant for acute lymphoblastic leukemia, so the T cells may come from the graft donor.

This chain joins TRBV18 and TRBJ1-2, with TRBD1 as a possible D gene (6 bases). V was cut by 2 bases and J by 3 bases, with 7 bases left in between. The CDR3 sequence is 13 residues long. Germline CDR1 KGHSH, CDR2 LQKENI. The CDR3 nucleotides are TGTGCCAGCTCACCAAGACAGGACTATGGCTACACCTTC. As protein: CASSPRQDYGYTF.

This clonotype was seen a few times. The J gene is TRBJ2-2, the V gene TRBV4-2, with TRBD1 matching 7 bases. Germline loops: CDR1 LGHNA, CDR2 YNFKEQ. The CDR3 spans 17 residues. J was trimmed by 5 bases and V by 5 bases; bases with no gene match: 14. The CDR3 DNA reads as TGTGCCAGCAGCTCACCTTCCGGGACAGCAAATACCGGGGAGCTGTTTTTT. This codes for CASSSPSGTANTGELFF.

The chain is built from TRBV11-2 and TRBJ2-2; a weak D match, TRBD1 (6 bases). The CDR3 runs to 14 residues. From germline, CDR1 is SGHAT and CDR2 FQNNGV. The V gene lost 1 base and the J gene lost 6 bases, with 9 bases spanning the gap. CDR3 sequence (DNA): TGTGCCAGCAGCTTAGCGGCAGGGGCCGGGGAGCTGTTTTTT. As protein: CASSLAAGAGELFF.

This clonotype was recorded a few times. CDR3 residues: CATRDRGENTIYF. The DNA of the CDR3 is TGTGCCACCCGGGACAGGGGAGAAAACACCATATATTTT. J is TRBJ1-3 and V is TRBV15, with 10 positions matching TRBD1. Trimming removed 8 bases from V and 6 bases from J; junction bases left unmatched: 4. The CDR3 runs 13 residues. CDR1 LNHNV and CDR2 YYDKDF come from the germline V gene (reference sequence).

The chain joins TRBV7-2 to TRBJ2-1, with D possibly being TRBD2 (6 bases). CDR1 is SGHTA and CDR2 is FQGNSA in the germline V gene. The CDR3 totals 12 residues. The CDR3 DNA sequence: TGTGCAGTCCTCCTTCTGGGGGGTGGGCAGTTCTTC. This encodes CAVLLLGGGQFF.

This clonotype has a handful of counts. The chain combines TRBV29-1 with TRBJ1-2; 7 bases agree with TRBD1. Unmatched junction bases numbered 9, after V lost 3 bases and J lost 5 bases. Germline CDR1 is SQVTM and CDR2 is ANQGSEA. The CDR3 loop spans 14 amino acids. The CDR3 DNA reads as TGCAGCGTTGATAAAGTTCCGACAGGGTATGGCTACACCTTC. Protein product: CSVDKVPTGYGYTF.

This clonotype was seen at least ten times. V is TRBV12-3 or TRBV12-4 and J is TRBJ1-3; no definite D call. The V gene lost 2 bases and the J gene lost 2 bases, with 10 bases spanning the gap. The CDR3 spans 15 residues. This CDR3 reads CASSLIQTAGNTIYF. CDR3 in DNA: TGTGCCAGCAGTTTAATCCAGACTGCTGGAAACACCATATATTTT.

This clonotype was found many times. This chain links TRBV10-3 with TRBJ2-1; 12 bases line up with TRBD2. Germline assignment: CDR1 ENHRY and CDR2 SYGVKD. The ends lost 2 bases at V and 5 bases at J; junction bases unmatched: 7. This CDR3 has 17 amino acids. The CDR3 DNA follows: TGTGCCATCAGTGAGAGGGCGCGGACTAGCGGGGACAATGAGCAGTTCTTC. This gives the protein CAISERARTSGDNEQFF.

The genes are TRBV12-3 or TRBV12-4 and TRBJ2-7; D may be TRBD2 (5 bases). The CDR3 runs 12 residues. With 4 bases removed from V and 5 bases from J, the gap between germline ends came to 9 bases. CDR3 loop: CASSYTADEQYF. The CDR3, as DNA: TGTGCCAGCAGTTACACAGCGGACGAGCAGTACTTC.

This sequence joins TRBV5-1 and TRBJ2-3; 7 bases are shared with TRBD2. Looked up from germline, CDR1 is SGHRS and CDR2 is YFSETQ. This CDR3 spans 14 amino acids. Trimming removed 3 bases from V and 2 bases from J; junction bases left unmatched: 3. CDR3 sequence reads: CASSSSGHTDTQYF. The DNA of the CDR3 is TGCGCCAGCAGCTCTAGCGGACACACAGATACGCAGTATTTT.

This clonotype came up a few times. The rearrangement joins TRBV24-1 to TRBJ2-1; D is possibly TRBD2 (6 bases). Trimming removed 2 bases from V and 12 bases from J, with 7 bases in between. Germline-derived CDR1 and CDR2 are KGHDR and SFDVKD. The CDR3 consists of 11 residues. The CDR3 region is CATSDYGGQFF. The CDR3, as DNA: TGTGCCACCAGTGATTACGGGGGGCAGTTCTTC.